The 25 T cell receptor beta chains below come from one sample, sequenced in a study of blood T cell repertoires in COVID-19. The method was immunoSEQ multiplex PCR; TCRdb's version includes in-frame clones alone and lacks a portion of them. The data show 200,000 to 300,000 clones, around 87% seen once. The sample consisted of peripheral blood. The receptor set was obtained from a woman aged 60-75 years with COVID-19, enrolled during active disease.

The rearrangement uses TRBV10-2 and TRBJ1-6; D gene unclear. This CDR3 region has 16 residues. With 0 bases removed from V and 7 bases from J, the gap between germline ends came to 13 bases. From germline, CDR1 is WSHSY and CDR2 SAAADI. CDR3 sequence: CASSESVSVLNSPLHF. The CDR3, as DNA: TGCGCCAGCAGTGAGTCAGTCTCAGTCCTGAATTCACCCCTCCACTTT.

This rearrangement joins TRBV3-1 (or the pseudogene TRBV3-2) to TRBJ1-2; D gene ambiguous. The CDR3 sequence is 12 residues long. Per germline, CDR1 LGHDT and CDR2 YNNKEL (reference sequence). Deletions cut 2 bases from V and 7 bases from J, with 8 bases between. In nucleotides, the CDR3 is TGTGCCAGCAGCCAATTAAGCTCTGGCTACACCTTC. It specifies CASSQLSSGYTF.

This rearrangement joins TRBV10-2 to TRBJ2-1, with 9 bases that match TRBD2. This CDR3 comprises 15 residues. The junction had 12 bases not matched to a gene; V was cut back by 5 bases and J by 10 bases. Germline V gene lookup returns CDR1 WSHSY and CDR2 SAAADI. The chain's CDR3 is CASSNPGLAGLEQFF. In nucleotides, the CDR3 is TGCGCCAGCAGTAACCCCGGGCTAGCGGGACTCGAGCAGTTCTTC.

The CDR3 sequence: CAWVPQGPTYEQYF. CDR3 in DNA: TGTGCCTGGGTTCCCCAGGGCCCCACCTACGAGCAGTACTTC. The J gene is TRBJ2-7, the V gene TRBV30, with a possible D match to TRBD1 (5 bases). CDR1 is GTSNPN and CDR2 is SVGIG in the germline V gene (reference sequence). The length of the CDR3 is 14 residues. The V and J ends lost 5 bases and 2 bases respectively, with 16 bases between them.

This clone was seen a few times. The rearrangement joins TRBV3-1 (or the pseudogene TRBV3-2) to TRBJ2-5, with D perhaps matching TRBD1 (7 bases). CDR1 and CDR2 from the germline V gene are LGHDT and YNNKEL (reference sequence). The CDR3 contains 15 residues. V was clipped by 0 bases and J by 4 bases, with 12 bases between them. For the CDR3, the DNA is TGTGCCAGCAGCCAAGATCGGCAGGGGGGAGAGACCCAGTACTTC. As protein: CASSQDRQGGETQYF.

V and J are TRBV19 and TRBJ1-1, with D possibly matching TRBD1 (6 bases). CDR3 length equals 17 residues. Germline lookup yields CDR1 LNHDA and CDR2 SQIVND (reference sequence). Trimming stripped 6 bases from V and 2 bases from J, with 22 bases between. The CDR3 region is CASRQRHWTDLNTEAFF. In DNA form, the CDR3 reads TGTGCCAGTAGACAAAGGCATTGGACAGATCTTAACACTGAAGCTTTCTTT.

The chain has TRBV6-5 and TRBJ2-1, with D possibly TRBD2 on 7 matching bases. CDR3 length: 15 amino acids. CDR1 and CDR2 from the germline V gene are MNHEY and SVGAGI. The V end was cut by 0 bases, the J end by 5 bases, with 11 bases between. The CDR3: CASSYSGGRHNEQFF. In DNA form, the CDR3 reads TGTGCCAGCAGTTACTCGGGGGGGCGGCACAATGAGCAGTTCTTC.

The chain has TRBV6-1 and TRBJ1-5; no firm D call. The V gene's germline CDR1 is MNHNS and CDR2 SASEGT. V was trimmed by 7 bases and J by 1 base, leaving 8 bases between them. The CDR3 consists of 13 residues. The CDR3 DNA sequence: TGTGCCAGCACAGGTGGGAGCAATCAGCCCCAGCATTTT. Encoded protein: CASTGGSNQPQHF.

The rearrangement joins TRBV5-4 to TRBJ2-7; 9 positions match TRBD2. CDR1 and CDR2 (germline): SGHNT, YYREEE (reference sequence). The CDR3 runs to 15 residues. The trim removed 0 bases at V and 3 bases at J, leaving 4 bases unmatched. CDR3 nucleotide sequence: TGTGCCAGCAGCTTGGGACTAGCGGAACACTACGAGCAGTACTTC. Amino acids: CASSLGLAEHYEQYF.

The V gene is TRBV5-1, the J gene TRBJ1-2; D uncertain. The V and J ends lost 0 bases and 8 bases respectively, with 14 bases between them. Germline V gene data show CDR1 as SGHRS and CDR2 as YFSETQ. There are 14 residues in the CDR3. The CDR3: CASSLVDRAGGYTF. CDR3 sequence (DNA): TGCGCCAGCAGCTTGGTTGATAGGGCGGGCGGCTACACCTTC.

The chain has TRBV24-1 and TRBJ2-3; D is uncertain. The V gene's germline CDR1 is KGHDR and CDR2 SFDVKD. Trimming stripped 4 bases from V and 0 bases from J, with 7 bases between. The CDR3 runs to 14 residues. CDR3 residues: CATSEPGSTDTQYF. Here the CDR3 DNA reads TGTGCCACCAGTGAACCCGGGAGCACAGATACGCAGTATTTT.

V is TRBV5-4 and J is TRBJ2-7; 9 bases line up with TRBD1. The CDR3 spans 16 residues. CDR1 and CDR2 from the germline V gene are SGHNT and YYREEE (reference sequence). V shed 3 bases, J shed 2 bases, and the junction held 9 bases outside the gene matches. CDR3 amino acids: CASSSTRDRAPYEQYF. Here the CDR3 DNA reads TGTGCCAGCAGCTCCACCCGGGACAGGGCCCCCTACGAGCAGTACTTC.

The chain combines TRBV6-6 with TRBJ2-3; D not resolved. This CDR3 spans 11 amino acids. CDR1 is MNHNY, CDR2 SVGAGI, per germline (reference sequence). V gave up 5 bases and J gave up 5 bases, with 5 bases separating them. CDR3 sequence reads: CASSQQDTQYF. The CDR3 nucleotides are TGTGCCAGCAGTCAACAAGATACGCAGTATTTT.

This chain links TRBV11-2 with TRBJ2-1; 14 bases match TRBD2. The germline gives CDR1 SGHAT, CDR2 FQNNGV. V was pared by 5 bases and J by 8 bases, with 8 bases of the junction left unmatched. CDR3 length: 16 residues. CDR3 nucleotides: TGTGCCAGCAGCATCCCGGGACTAGCGGGAGCGGATGAGCAGTTCTTC. It encodes CASSIPGLAGADEQFF.

This clone was seen a few times. The CDR3 is CASNPGVGQPQHF. The CDR3 region has the DNA TGTGCCAGCAACCCAGGGGTGGGCCAGCCCCAGCATTTT. The chain couples TRBV6-5 to TRBJ1-5, with D tentatively TRBD1 (6 bases). The CDR3 has 13 residues. V was clipped by 7 bases and J by 7 bases, with 14 bases between them. Germline lookup yields CDR1 MNHEY and CDR2 SVGAGI.

The chain employs TRBV6-1 and TRBJ2-5; 11 bases map to TRBD2. J was trimmed by 3 bases and V by 1 base; bases with no gene match: 4. CDR1 is MNHNS and CDR2 is SASEGT in the germline V gene. The CDR3 is 16 residues long. The DNA for the CDR3 is TGTGCCAGCAGTGAAGACGCTAGCGGGAGGAAAGAGACCCAGTACTTC. Amino acid sequence: CASSEDASGRKETQYF.

The rearrangement links TRBV9 to TRBJ2-2, with a tentative D call TRBD2 (6 bases). This CDR3 is built from 16 residues. Germline values: CDR1 SGDLS, CDR2 YYNGEE. Trimming stripped 3 bases from V and 5 bases from J, with 17 bases between. CDR3 bases: TGTGCCAGCAGCGCCGGAAGGCTAGCGTCGACCGGGGAGCTGTTTTTT. Translation: CASSAGRLASTGELFF.

The CDR3 DNA reads TGTGCCTGGAGTTACGGGATGGCTGGCGAAAAACTGTTTTTT. Translated: CAWSYGMAGEKLFF. The rearrangement links TRBV30 to TRBJ1-4; D uncertain. V was shortened by 2 bases and J by 8 bases, with 15 bases between the two germline ends. This CDR3 spans 14 amino acids. Germline V gives CDR1 GTSNPN, CDR2 SVGIG (reference sequence).

The chain combines TRBV5-1 with TRBJ1-1; D possibly corresponds to TRBD1 (6 bases). Germline values: CDR1 SGHRS, CDR2 YFSETQ. V was cut by 4 bases and J by 0 bases, with 13 bases left in between. This CDR3 is 15 amino acids long. The CDR3 reads CASSPRDILNTEAFF. DNA for the CDR3: TGCGCCAGCAGCCCCCGGGACATACTGAACACTGAAGCTTTCTTT. Full variable domain (rest looked up from reference TRBV5-1 and TRBJ1-1): KAGVTQTPRYLIKTRGQQVTLSCSPISGHRSVSWYQQTPGQGLQFLFEYFSETQRNKGNFPGRFSGRQFSNSRSEMNVSTLELGDSALYLCASSPRDILNTEAFFGQGTRLTVV.

This chain joins TRBV11-3 and TRBJ1-3; unclear D gene. This CDR3 is built from 13 residues. Trimming took off 3 bases at V and 8 bases at J, with 11 bases between the two ends. Germline V gene data show CDR1 as SGHNT and CDR2 as YENEEA. The CDR3 coding sequence is TGTGCCAGCAGCTTGAGCAACGAAGACACCATATATTTT. The encoded protein is CASSLSNEDTIYF.

V and J are TRBV28 and TRBJ1-2; maybe TRBD1 (6 bases). This CDR3 has 13 residues. CDR1 MDHEN and CDR2 SYDVKM come from the germline V gene. V was clipped by 7 bases and J by 9 bases, with 18 bases between them. CDR3 region: CASTEAGQFSYTF. DNA for the CDR3: TGTGCCAGCACCGAGGCCGGACAGTTCAGCTACACCTTC.

The rearrangement uses TRBV10-2 and TRBJ2-5, with 7 bases matching TRBD2. The junction had 5 bases not matched to a gene; V was cut back by 2 bases and J by 5 bases. Germline CDR1 WSHSY, CDR2 SAAADI. The CDR3 runs to 14 residues. The CDR3 loop reads CASSEGLEWETQYF. The CDR3 coding sequence is TGCGCCAGCAGTGAGGGACTAGAATGGGAGACCCAGTACTTC.

V gene TRBV30 combines with J gene TRBJ1-5; D gene ambiguous. V was pared by 0 bases and J by 3 bases, with 9 bases between. This CDR3 spans 14 amino acids. The germline V gene has CDR1 GTSNPN and CDR2 SVGIG (reference sequence). The CDR3 region is CAWSVRSNNQPQHF. The CDR3 DNA reads TGTGCCTGGAGTGTGAGGTCCAACAATCAGCCCCAGCATTTT.

The chain joins TRBV11-2 to TRBJ1-6; D not resolved. Deletions cut 0 bases from V and 9 bases from J, with 3 bases between. The germline V gene encodes CDR1 SGHAT and CDR2 FQNNGV. This CDR3 has 12 amino acids. This CDR3 is CASSLDFSPLHF. The CDR3 DNA sequence: TGTGCCAGCAGCTTAGACTTTTCACCCCTCCACTTT. Based on the CDR3 plus reference TRBV11-2 and TRBJ1-6, the full variable domain is EAGVAQSPRYKIIEKRQSVAFWCNPISGHATLYWYQQILGQGPKLLIQFQNNGVVDDSQLPKDRFSAERLKGVDSTLKIQPAKLEDSAVYLCASSLDFSPLHFGNGTRLTVT.

J is TRBJ1-2 and V is TRBV11-1, with 8 bases aligning to TRBD1. CDR1 is SGHAT and CDR2 is FQDESV in the germline V gene (reference sequence). The CDR3 is 16 amino acids. V dropped 5 bases and J dropped 4; count of bases not matched to a gene: 12. CDR3 DNA sequence: TGTGCCAGCAGCCCCGGGCCGGACAGGGAAACCTATGGCTACACCTTC. Translating gives CASSPGPDRETYGYTF.